This T cell receptor (beta chain) was sequenced in a study of identical twins. Broader study findings: Out-of-frame beta chain sequences displayed weaker excess sharing between twins.

To note about this clonotype: Antigen specificity is unknown.

The trim removed 4 bases at V and 9 bases at J, leaving 8 bases unmatched. This CDR3 has 13 amino acids. The germline CDR1 and CDR2 sequences are SGHDN and FVKESK. Each cDNA held unique molecular identifiers, and template switching gave it a universal primer site. TCRdb ran MiXCR on the 5' RACE reads and lists one entry per CDR3 protein. The sample lists more than 200,000 distinct CDR3 sequences, over 12% occurring once. The sample consisted of memory (CD45RO+) T cells sorted from blood. The chain links TRBV14 to TRBJ2-5, with 7 bases that match TRBD1. The clonotype comes from a woman aged 18-30 years in good health. The CDR3 sequence is CASSPSGTVAQYF. The CDR3 DNA sequence: TGTGCCAGCAGCCCTTCCGGGACAGTCGCCCAGTACTTC.